A single T cell receptor beta chain is shown here with its context. Its antigen is currently not known. No base-level quality is on record; no much larger clone is a single base apart. Stable Graves' hyperthyroidism was defined as no progression to ophthalmopathy during 18 months of follow-up. Hyperthyroidism patients were aged 18 to 65 years and newly diagnosed, with disease duration of less than 2 months. The study excluded patients with uncontrolled infections, other autoimmune diseases, pregnancy or lactation. Diagnoses were established on the basis of clinical symptoms, serum thyroxine and TRAb, thyroid ultrasound, and orbital computed tomography. PBMCs were separated from roughly 9.6 ml of fresh peripheral blood using Ficoll-Paque density gradient centrifugation. Total RNA was extracted with Trizol reagent, and quality was checked on an Agilent 2100 Bioanalyzer. This sample was included in a study of T cells in Graves' hyperthyroidism and ophthalmopathy (dated by TCRdb to 2018 to 2020). Study-wide context: Peripheral blood was collected at initial diagnosis, before any treatment. To identify distinguishing TCR V-J signatures, a discovery cohort of some 99 patients was used, comprising roughly 45 with Graves' ophthalmopathy and around 57 with stable Graves' hyperthyroidism. Whether ophthalmopathy could be predicted prospectively was tested in an independent validation cohort made up of under 20 hyperthyroidism patients plus 17 patients who later progressed to ophthalmopathy. The 100 discovery patients were randomly divided into training and test sets at a 7:3 ratio. Thyroid tissue and blood T-cell repertoires from several Graves' hyperthyroidism patients were also compared in the study. After sampling, hyperthyroidism patients received methimazole starting at 30 mg daily, and ophthalmopathy patients received high-dose intravenous methylprednisolone. The paper reports TCR Vbeta CDR3 sequencing of over 130 peripheral blood samples: around 45 ophthalmopathy, around 80 hyperthyroidism and some 17 progressor patients. What the study reported, not specific to this receptor: Sample size was not statistically predetermined, and blinding of investigators to group allocation was not performed. During validation, the model predicted progression to ophthalmopathy a median of approximately 6.5 months ahead of onset, with approximately 71% sensitivity and about 72% specificity. A model built on a 13 V-J signature distinguished ophthalmopathy from stable hyperthyroidism, reaching 85% to 90% sensitivity and around 81% specificity in cross-validation and 80%/75% in testing. Most expanded thyroid clonotypes (frequency above 0.001) were also found in blood, which suggests that blood repertoires may mirror thyroid immune responses.

Including the terminal cysteine and phenylalanine, the CDR3 comprises 16 residues. The sequence is cut down to CDR3 DNA, 48 bases in frame from base 1. V ends up 3 bases short and J 6 bases short, with an unmatched junction base count of 10. CDR1 and CDR2, looked up from the germline V gene (reference sequence), are LNHDA and SQIVND. Amplification of TCR beta CDR3 regions was carried out from RNA transcripts. A first-round RT-PCR of the TCR CDR3 used the HTBI primer set with the Qiagen OneStep RT-PCR kit. Libraries were constructed in a second round of multiplex PCR, after which size selection and purification were performed. Sequencing of the libraries was done on an Illumina HiSeq2000 using paired-end 100 bp reads. From the authors' description of their analysis: SOAPnuke was used to process the raw data, throwing out any read that contained adapters or uncalled bases, had a mean Phred below 15, or lacked an exact constant-primer or identifier match. COPE v1.2.5 was used to merge the high-quality paired reads, and each unique nucleotide sequence was defined as a clonotype. MiTCR v1.1 was used to align the clonotypes against IMGT TRBV, TRBD and TRBJ reference segments. The analysis was restricted to V-J combinations with a frequency above 0.0001, which together covered 99.2% of the repertoires. A TCS score was defined as the ratio of F50 (clonal expansion) to E x V (chaos), with BLOSUM62-based TCRdist applied between CDR3 peptides within each V-J. Welch's t-statistics and random forest reduced approximately 520 V-J features to fewer than 15, which were used in a naive Bayes classifier (R e1071). The similarity between thyroid and blood repertoires was quantified using the Morisita-Horn index. TCRdb ran its own pipeline on the public reads, namely fastp trimming at Q25 and MiXCR clone calling, and kept in-frame beta chains. All rows with the same CDR3 protein become a single entry with the most common DNA and genes. None of the V and J calls come from the authors' own analysis; TCRdb made them. For this sample the table gives 700,000 to 850,000 distinct CDR3 sequences, of which 35% were detected only once. The ten top clones hold about a third of the sample.

The sample consisted of blood. This receptor was identified in a woman aged 40 to 50 with Graves' hyperthyroidism. The sequence joins TRBV19 to TRBJ2-2; the central 7 bases match TRBD1. The CDR3 is CASSIGWQGVPGELFF. The DNA sequence is as follows: TGTGCCAGTAGTATTGGTTGGCAGGGGGTCCCCGGGGAGCTGTTTTTT.